The 21 T cell receptor beta chains below all came from one sample that was sequenced in a study of cytomegalovirus exposure and HLA in healthy donors. The data were produced by immunoSEQ multiplex PCR, yet TCRdb's version contains in-frame clones alone and is incomplete. The sample consists of 200,000 to 300,000 clones, about 90% of them appearing once. Material: PBMCs. These receptors were obtained from a young man in good health and CMV-seropositive.

V gene TRBV29-1 combines with J gene TRBJ2-5, with 7 bases fitting TRBD2. The CDR3 runs to 13 residues. The J segment lost 4 bases and the V segment lost 6 bases, leaving 8 bases of the junction unmatched. The V gene's germline CDR1 is SQVTM and CDR2 ANQGSEA. Written as DNA, the CDR3 is TGCAGCGTCGAAATCGGGGGGATAGAGACCCAGTACTTC. Its translation: CSVEIGGIETQYF.

This chain links TRBV29-1 with TRBJ2-1; 10 bases agree with TRBD1. The CDR3 extends over 14 amino acids. V trimming: 8 bases; J trimming: 4 bases; junction bases outside the gene matches: 8. Germline V gives CDR1 SQVTM, CDR2 ANQGSEA. CDR3 loop: CSTKDRGIYNEQFF. CDR3 DNA: TGCAGCACTAAGGACAGGGGGATATACAATGAGCAGTTCTTC.

The chain couples TRBV2 to TRBJ1-2, with 8 bases lining up with TRBD1. From germline, CDR1 is SNHLY and CDR2 FYNNEI. Germline trimming cut 0 bases from V and 4 bases from J; bases unmatched to any gene: 10. This CDR3 has 17 amino acids. The CDR3 here is CASSEALIRTGTYGYTF. For the CDR3, the DNA is TGTGCCAGCAGTGAAGCGCTTATCCGGACAGGGACCTATGGCTACACCTTC.

The chain has TRBV2 and TRBJ2-7, with D uncertain. The germline V gene has CDR1 SNHLY and CDR2 FYNNEI. This CDR3 region has 14 residues. V lost 4 bases to trimming and J lost 0 bases, with 10 bases between them. CDR3 in DNA: TGTGCCAGCAGTGGACCGACCGACTCCTACGAGCAGTACTTC. Translating gives CASSGPTDSYEQYF.

This clone was seen just once. The rearrangement uses TRBV10-3 and TRBJ2-5, with D perhaps TRBD2 (5 bases). The CDR3 has 16 amino acids. V lost 4 bases to trimming and J lost 6 bases, with 21 bases between them. Germline V gives CDR1 ENHRY, CDR2 SYGVKD. This CDR3 is CAISVTDPGMMKTQYF. The CDR3 DNA sequence: TGTGCCATCAGTGTCACGGATCCGGGGATGATGAAGACCCAGTACTTC.

This chain links TRBV2 with TRBJ2-7, with 8 nucleotides matching TRBD2. From germline, CDR1 is SNHLY and CDR2 FYNNEI. V shed 9 bases and J 2 bases; nucleotides not matched to a gene: 9. The CDR3 loop spans 14 amino acids. CDR3 amino acids: CASGDPGRAYEQYF. CDR3 nucleotides: TGTGCCAGTGGGGATCCCGGGAGGGCCTACGAGCAGTACTTC.

This clone came up a few times. The rearrangement uses TRBV6-1 and TRBJ1-5; D gene unclear. This CDR3 region has 16 residues. The V gene lost 2 bases and the J gene lost 0 bases, with 11 bases spanning the gap. Per the germline V gene, CDR1 is MNHNS and CDR2 is SASEGT. The CDR3: CASSEPTGNSNQPQHF. In DNA, the CDR3 is TGTGCCAGCAGTGAACCGACGGGGAATAGCAATCAGCCCCAGCATTTT.

The genes are TRBV2 and TRBJ1-2; D is unresolved. Trimming stripped 5 bases from V and 2 bases from J, with 12 bases between. CDR1 SNHLY and CDR2 FYNNEI come from the germline V gene. This CDR3 contains 14 residues. The CDR3 sequence: CASSQWTANYGYTF. As DNA, the CDR3 is TGTGCCAGCAGTCAATGGACGGCGAACTATGGCTACACCTTC. Based on the CDR3 plus reference TRBV2 and TRBJ1-2, the full variable domain is EPEVTQTPSHQVTQMGQEVILRCVPISNHLYFYWYRQILGQKVEFLVSFYNNEISEKSEIFDDQFSVERPDGSNFTLKIRSTKLEDSAMYFCASSQWTANYGYTFGSGTRLTVV.

The chain has TRBV5-6 and TRBJ2-7; 9 nucleotides align to TRBD1. Germline assignment: CDR1 SGHDT and CDR2 YYEEEE. V trimming: 4 bases; J trimming: 5 bases; junction bases outside the gene matches: 4. The CDR3 has 13 amino acids. The CDR3 DNA follows: TGTGCCAGCAGCCTGGACAGGGGCAACGAGCAGTACTTC. It translates to CASSLDRGNEQYF.

The J gene is TRBJ2-1, the V gene TRBV2, with no clear D. Trimming removed 4 bases from V and 6 bases from J, with 19 bases in between. The CDR3 is made up of 16 amino acids. Germline V gene lookup returns CDR1 SNHLY and CDR2 FYNNEI. CDR3 in amino acids: CASSVLGIQLGNEQFF. The CDR3 bases are TGTGCCAGCAGTGTCCTTGGGATCCAGCTAGGCAATGAGCAGTTCTTC.

The chain carries TRBV29-1 and TRBJ2-1; the match to TRBD1 covers 10 bases. V shed 6 bases and J 2 bases; nucleotides not matched to a gene: 7. Germline assignment: CDR1 SQVTM and CDR2 ANQGSEA. The CDR3 has 15 residues. The chain's CDR3 is CSVALGTGAYNEQFF. The CDR3, as DNA: TGCAGCGTCGCCCTGGGGACAGGGGCCTACAATGAGCAGTTCTTC.

CDR3 loop: CSVEEGSGYEQYF. DNA of the CDR3: TGCAGCGTTGAAGAGGGATCGGGCTACGAGCAGTACTTC. This rearrangement joins TRBV29-1 to TRBJ2-7; no clear D. Looked up from germline, CDR1 is SQVTM and CDR2 is ANQGSEA. There are 13 residues in the CDR3. The ends were cut back, 0 bases at V and 3 bases at J, with 9 bases in the middle.

The V gene is TRBV29-1, the J gene TRBJ1-1; no reliable D call. This CDR3 has 12 residues. Germline CDR1 SQVTM, CDR2 ANQGSEA. V dropped 0 bases and J dropped 6 bases, with 8 bases sitting between them. In nucleotides, the CDR3 is TGCAGCGTTGAAGATTCCCCGGCTGAAGCTTTCTTT. Translated, it gives CSVEDSPAEAFF.

This chain uses TRBV19 with TRBJ2-2, with D tentatively TRBD2 (5 bases). Germline V gene sequence: CDR1 LNHDA, CDR2 SQIVND (reference sequence). Deletions cut 6 bases from V and 6 bases from J, with 11 bases between. This CDR3 has 13 amino acids. The CDR3 loop reads CASSGVRAGELFF. CDR3 DNA: TGTGCCAGTAGCGGGGTGCGTGCCGGGGAGCTGTTTTTT.

V usage is TRBV27 and J usage is TRBJ2-1, with unresolved D. The CDR3 runs 16 residues. V was pared by 2 bases and J by 0 bases, with 11 bases between. The germline V gene encodes CDR1 MNHEY and CDR2 SMNVEV (reference sequence). CDR3 residues: CASSLKGASSYNEQFF. The CDR3 DNA sequence: TGTGCCAGCAGTTTAAAGGGTGCCAGCTCCTACAATGAGCAGTTCTTC.

V usage is TRBV28 and J usage is TRBJ2-7; no clear D gene. The CDR3 extends over 12 amino acids. Germline lookup yields CDR1 MDHEN and CDR2 SYDVKM. V was trimmed by 4 bases and J by 0 bases, leaving 4 bases between them. Here the CDR3 reads CASSSYSYEQYF. For the CDR3, the DNA is TGTGCCAGCAGTTCCTACTCCTACGAGCAGTACTTC. Using reference TRBV28 and TRBJ2-7 for the parts outside the CDR3, the full variable domain is DVKVTQSSRYLVKRTGEKVFLECVQDMDHENMFWYRQDPGLGLRLIYFSYDVKMKEKGDIPEGYSVSREKKERFSLILESASTNQTSMYLCASSSYSYEQYFGPGTRLTVT.

This chain connects TRBV5-6 to TRBJ2-5, with 9 bases lining up with TRBD1. The CDR3 runs to 15 residues. V lost 3 bases to trimming and J lost 5 bases; unmatched junction nucleotides: 8. CDR1 and CDR2 (germline): SGHDT, YYEEEE. The CDR3 reads CASSYPTGGAETQYF. The CDR3 DNA follows: TGTGCCAGCAGCTACCCCACAGGGGGCGCGGAGACCCAGTACTTC.

V usage is TRBV7-2 and J usage is TRBJ2-7; D is ambiguous. Trimming took off 7 bases at V and 2 bases at J, with 18 bases between the two ends. Germline V gives CDR1 SGHTA, CDR2 FQGNSA. This CDR3 is built from 15 residues. The CDR3 sequence is CASTWDGFLTYEQYF. Written as DNA, the CDR3 is TGTGCCAGCACCTGGGATGGGTTTCTAACCTACGAGCAGTACTTC.

V gene TRBV2 combines with J gene TRBJ2-1; perhaps TRBD2 as D (6 bases). With 0 bases removed from V and 4 bases from J, the gap between germline ends came to 13 bases. The CDR3 has 16 amino acids. Germline CDR1 and CDR2: SNHLY and FYNNEI. Here the CDR3 DNA reads TGTGCCAGCAGTGAAGCGCTTCCGCGGGATTACAATGAGCAGTTCTTC. It specifies CASSEALPRDYNEQFF.

This sequence joins TRBV5-4 and TRBJ2-1, with D possibly being TRBD1 or TRBD2 (5 bases each). Trimming pared 7 bases from V and 1 base from J, leaving 18 bases between. This CDR3 has 16 amino acids. Germline lookup yields CDR1 SGHNT and CDR2 YYREEE (reference sequence). The CDR3 protein is CASREGQGVSYNEQFF. The CDR3 DNA is TGTGCCAGCCGCGAAGGCCAGGGAGTTTCCTACAATGAGCAGTTCTTC.

This clone was counted once. The chain is built from TRBV7-8 and TRBJ2-7; maybe TRBD2 (6 bases). Per germline, CDR1 SGHVS and CDR2 FQNEAQ. This CDR3 contains 15 residues. V lost 3 bases and J lost 0, with 12 bases in between. CDR3 nucleotide sequence: TGTGCCAGCAGCTTCCCGGTCGGGAGCTCCTACGAGCAGTACTTC. This encodes CASSFPVGSSYEQYF.